The 5 T cell receptor beta chains below were found in one sample sequenced in a study of CD8 T cells in ankylosing spondylitis. Each CDR3 protein gets one entry after TCRdb re-called the 5' RACE reads with MiXCR. The data show 200,000 to 300,000 distinct CDR3 sequences, with roughly a quarter seen just once and approximately 0.61% held by the top ten. Sample: blood, either unsorted or a sorted T cell fraction (not recorded which). The receptors originated from a male donor with ankylosing spondylitis or in good health (not recorded which).

This clonotype was observed a few times. The genes are TRBV20-1 and TRBJ1-2; 7 bases are a match to TRBD1. The CDR3 spans 14 residues. Germline CDR1 and CDR2: DFQATT and SNEGSKA (reference sequence). Trimming removed 0 bases from V and 8 bases from J; junction bases left unmatched: 9. CDR3 in amino acids: CSARDEVRGEGYTF. The CDR3 DNA follows: TGCAGTGCTAGAGATGAGGTCAGGGGGGAGGGCTACACCTTC.

The chain combines TRBV20-1 with TRBJ2-7; 10 bases are a match to TRBD1. V trimming: 3 bases; J trimming: 0 bases; junction bases outside the gene matches: 5. The length of the CDR3 is 15 residues. Germline V gene data show CDR1 as DFQATT and CDR2 as SNEGSKA (reference sequence). The CDR3 coding sequence is TGCAGTGCTAGGTACTGGGACAGGGGCTCCTACGAGCAGTACTTC. Protein product: CSARYWDRGSYEQYF.

The chain couples TRBV5-1 to TRBJ2-7, with no clear D. The CDR3 loop spans 12 amino acids. Germline V lookup: CDR1 SGHRS, CDR2 YFSETQ. With 0 bases removed from V and 4 bases from J, the gap between germline ends came to 5 bases. This CDR3 is CASSLGQYEQYF. In nucleotides, the CDR3 is TGCGCCAGCAGCTTGGGTCAATACGAGCAGTACTTC.

This clonotype occurred many times. The chain uses TRBV12-5 and TRBJ1-2; D is undetermined. The CDR3 contains 13 residues. CDR1 is LGHNT, CDR2 FRNRAP, per germline. Deletions cut 5 bases from V and 2 bases from J, with 9 bases between. The CDR3 DNA reads TGTGCTAGTGGTCTGGGCGGGAACTATGGCTACACCTTC. Its protein is CASGLGGNYGYTF.

This clonotype was seen ten or more times. The V and J genes are TRBV12-5 and TRBJ2-5; TRBD1 aligns across 11 bases. The CDR3 sequence is 17 residues long. V shed 1 base and J 2 bases; nucleotides not matched to a gene: 6. Germline values: CDR1 LGHNT, CDR2 FRNRAP. CDR3 in amino acids: CASGLGVGTGGQETQYF. CDR3 coding DNA: TGTGCTAGTGGTTTGGGGGTGGGGACAGGGGGTCAAGAGACCCAGTACTTC.